These 32 T cell receptor beta chains came from one sample sequenced in a study of cytomegalovirus exposure and HLA in healthy donors. Both 60 Vbeta primers and 13 Jbeta primers went into the PCR. Some clones are missing from TCRdb's copy, which holds only in-frame ones; the method was immunoSEQ multiplex PCR. The sample contains some 150,000 clones, about 80% of which appear only once. The sample taken for sequencing was PBMCs. Receptor source: a man aged 40-49 years in good health and CMV-seropositive.

This clone was recorded a few times. The chain couples TRBV9 to TRBJ2-5, with TRBD1 matching 10 bases. The germline V gene has CDR1 SGDLS and CDR2 YYNGEE. The CDR3 covers 14 residues. With 6 bases clipped from V and 4 bases from J, the junction kept 6 bases outside the gene matches. In DNA form, the CDR3 reads TGTGCCAGCAACCCGGGACAGGGGTTAGAGACCCAGTACTTC. This sequence encodes CASNPGQGLETQYF.

The V call is TRBV9, the J call TRBJ1-1; D uncertain. V was trimmed by 2 bases and J by 1 base, leaving 9 bases between them. The CDR3 has 14 amino acids. From germline, CDR1 is SGDLS and CDR2 YYNGEE. The chain's CDR3 is CASSVGRENTEAFF. In DNA form, the CDR3 reads TGTGCCAGCAGCGTTGGGAGGGAGAACACTGAAGCTTTCTTT. The full variable domain, its missing parts supplied by reference TRBV9 and TRBJ1-1, is DSGVTQTPKHLITATGQRVTLRCSPRSGDLSVYWYQQSLDQGLQFLIQYYNGEERAKGNILERFSAQQFPDLHSELNLSSLELGDSALYFCASSVGRENTEAFFGQGTRLTVV.

The chain is built from TRBV9 and TRBJ2-7; tentative D call: TRBD1 (6 bases). Trimming pared 2 bases from V and 1 base from J, leaving 10 bases between. Germline values: CDR1 SGDLS, CDR2 YYNGEE. The CDR3 is 14 amino acids. The CDR3 is CASSVGTRSYEQYF. DNA of the CDR3: TGTGCCAGCAGCGTCGGGACACGGTCCTACGAGCAGTACTTC.

Written as DNA, the CDR3 is TGTGCCAGCAGCGTAGGTCCTGTGAGCGGAGGGGGCCACGAGCAGTACTTC. Protein product: CASSVGPVSGGGHEQYF. The genes are TRBV9 and TRBJ2-7; tentatively, D is TRBD1 (7 bases). The CDR3 consists of 17 residues. Germline V gene sequence: CDR1 SGDLS, CDR2 YYNGEE. Trimming stripped 0 bases from V and 5 bases from J, with 21 bases between.

This chain joins TRBV4-2 and TRBJ2-5; the match to TRBD2 covers 10 bases. V lost 0 bases to trimming and J lost 5 bases; unmatched junction nucleotides: 3. Germline CDR1 LGHNA, CDR2 YNFKEQ. CDR3 length equals 15 residues. Here the CDR3 reads CASSQELAGRETQYF. DNA for the CDR3: TGTGCCAGCAGCCAAGAACTAGCGGGAAGGGAGACCCAGTACTTC.

This clone has just one count. The rearrangement joins TRBV7-3 to TRBJ2-7; unclear D gene. Germline assignment: CDR1 SGHTA and CDR2 FQGTGA. V lost 1 base and J 7 bases, leaving 11 bases between the germline ends. The CDR3 length is 13 residues. The CDR3 DNA follows: TGTGCCAGCAGCTTAAGCGGTTTTGGGGAGCAGTACTTC. Its translation is CASSLSGFGEQYF.

The chain employs TRBV11-2 and TRBJ2-7, with a tentative D call TRBD1 (6 bases). Between the trimmed V and J ends, which lost 5 bases and 7 bases, there was a span of 21 bases. Per germline, CDR1 SGHAT and CDR2 FQNNGV. This CDR3 is 15 amino acids long. DNA for the CDR3: TGTGCCAGCAGCCCACCGGGACAAGGGTCTCGGGAGCAGTACTTC. This encodes CASSPPGQGSREQYF.

This chain connects TRBV10-1 to TRBJ2-7; no definite D call. Germline V gives CDR1 WNHNN, CDR2 SYGVQD (reference sequence). Trimming removed 5 bases at V and 2 bases at J, with 10 bases between. The CDR3 is made up of 13 amino acids. The CDR3 reads CASSQESPYEQYF. For the CDR3, the DNA is TGCGCCAGCAGTCAGGAATCTCCCTACGAGCAGTACTTC.

A remark on this clone: The sample has other DNA sequences that encode this CDR3 too. The CDR3: CASSGGSSYEQYF. The CDR3, as DNA: TGTGCCAGCAGTGGCGGGAGCTCCTACGAGCAGTACTTC. The chain carries TRBV28 and TRBJ2-5; TRBD2 aligns across 7 bases. The tail of the sequence fits TRBJ2-7 better, so the J call may be wrong. The CDR3 contains 13 residues. The germline gives CDR1 MDHEN, CDR2 SYDVKM.

V gene TRBV14 combines with J gene TRBJ2-5, with TRBD2 as a possible D gene (5 bases). The CDR3 covers 16 residues. CDR1 is SGHDN, CDR2 FVKESK, per germline. V lost 0 bases and J lost 0, with 11 bases in between. CDR3 region: CASSQEAAVYQETQYF. CDR3 DNA: TGTGCCAGCAGCCAAGAAGCGGCGGTTTACCAAGAGACCCAGTACTTC.

The V call is TRBV4-1, the J call TRBJ2-1; TRBD2 matches at 7 bases. Unmatched junction bases numbered 5, after V lost 4 bases and J lost 2 bases. The CDR3 is made up of 15 amino acids. Germline CDR1 reads MGHRA; CDR2 reads YSYEKL. CDR3 DNA: TGCGCCAGCAGCCGTCCCGGGACTACCTACAATGAGCAGTTCTTC. This codes for CASSRPGTTYNEQFF.

The chain carries TRBV19 and TRBJ2-7; 9 nucleotides match TRBD1. The V gene's germline CDR1 is LNHDA and CDR2 SQIVND (reference sequence). CDR3 size: 16 residues. The J segment lost 3 bases and the V segment lost 1 base, leaving 7 bases of the junction unmatched. This CDR3 reads CASSIVGTGRGYEQYF. CDR3 DNA: TGTGCCAGTAGTATAGTCGGGACAGGGAGAGGCTACGAGCAGTACTTC.

The chain employs TRBV28 and TRBJ2-7; TRBD2 is a possible D gene (6 bases). CDR1 MDHEN and CDR2 SYDVKM come from the germline V gene. V lost 7 bases to trimming and J lost 1 base, with 17 bases between them. The CDR3 is 15 residues long. The CDR3, as DNA: TGTGCCAGCAAGGGTCCGGGAGTGATATCCTACGAGCAGTACTTC. It is translated as CASKGPGVISYEQYF.

This chain uses TRBV5-4 with TRBJ2-7, with 14 nucleotides matching TRBD2. The CDR3 contains 16 residues. The J segment lost 3 bases and the V segment lost 3 bases, leaving 5 bases of the junction unmatched. Per the germline V gene, CDR1 is SGHNT and CDR2 is YYREEE (reference sequence). CDR3 amino acids: CASSSRLAGGIYEQYF. DNA of the CDR3: TGTGCCAGCAGCTCACGACTAGCGGGAGGGATCTACGAGCAGTACTTC.

This chain joins TRBV21-1 and TRBJ2-4; the table gives TRBD2 as D, unverified against the DNA. TRBV21-1 is marked as a pseudogene. The CDR3 runs to 17 residues. The CDR3 bases are TGTGCCAGCAGCGCCCCCCCCGGGGTAGGATCCAAAAACATTCAGTACTTC. This codes for CASSAPPGVGSKNIQYF.

The chain carries TRBV27 and TRBJ2-1; 7 nucleotides agree with TRBD1. The V gene's germline CDR1 is MNHEY and CDR2 SMNVEV (reference sequence). The CDR3 covers 13 residues. The J segment lost 7 bases and the V segment lost 6 bases, leaving 6 bases of the junction unmatched. CDR3 protein: CASSLRRGNEQFF. The CDR3 nucleotides are TGTGCCAGCAGCTTGCGCAGGGGGAATGAGCAGTTCTTC.

This sequence joins TRBV9 and TRBJ1-2, with unresolved D. V shed 3 bases and J shed 10 bases, with 13 bases lying between them. The CDR3 has 12 amino acids. From germline, CDR1 is SGDLS and CDR2 YYNGEE. Here the CDR3 reads CASSGGGGLYTF. The CDR3 coding sequence is TGTGCCAGCAGCGGCGGTGGAGGACTCTACACCTTC. The variable domain in full, completed from reference TRBV9 and TRBJ1-2, reads DSGVTQTPKHLITATGQRVTLRCSPRSGDLSVYWYQQSLDQGLQFLIQYYNGEERAKGNILERFSAQQFPDLHSELNLSSLELGDSALYFCASSGGGGLYTFGSGTRLTVV.

The V gene is TRBV27, the J gene TRBJ2-1, with D perhaps TRBD2 (6 bases). V was cut by 3 bases and J by 5 bases, with 14 bases left in between. The CDR3 length is 15 residues. The germline V gene encodes CDR1 MNHEY and CDR2 SMNVEV (reference sequence). Written as DNA, the CDR3 is TGTGCCAGCAGTTTCCAGACGGGAGTTCACAATGAGCAGTTCTTC. Amino acids: CASSFQTGVHNEQFF.

The rearrangement uses TRBV4-1 and TRBJ2-5; D is possibly TRBD1 (5 bases). CDR1 is MGHRA and CDR2 is YSYEKL in the germline V gene. With 4 bases removed from V and 4 bases from J, the gap between germline ends came to 16 bases. The length of the CDR3 is 15 residues. The CDR3 sequence: CASSLAAGMGETQYF. CDR3 DNA: TGCGCCAGCAGCCTTGCTGCAGGGATGGGAGAGACCCAGTACTTC.

The rearrangement links TRBV6-5 to TRBJ1-4, with TRBD1 matching over 7 bases. The junction had 10 bases not matched to a gene; V was cut back by 7 bases and J by 8 bases. CDR3 size: 14 residues. Germline CDR1 MNHEY, CDR2 SVGAGI. This chain's CDR3 is CASTERGPGEKLFF. Here the CDR3 DNA reads TGTGCCAGCACTGAAAGGGGGCCGGGGGAAAAACTGTTTTTT.

The chain carries TRBV28 and TRBJ1-6; D is undetermined. Germline CDR1 reads MDHEN; CDR2 reads SYDVKM. V was cut by 6 bases and J by 0 bases, with 9 bases left in between. The CDR3 loop spans 15 amino acids. The CDR3 loop is CASRGGSSYNSPLHF. The CDR3 DNA reads as TGTGCCAGCAGGGGAGGTAGCTCCTATAATTCACCCCTCCACTTT.

Here the CDR3 reads CASSSQGTAAYEQYF. The CDR3, as DNA: TGTGCCAGCAGCTCACAGGGGACTGCCGCCTACGAGCAGTACTTC. This rearrangement joins TRBV7-9 to TRBJ2-5; possibly TRBD1 for D (7 bases). The DNA end favors TRBJ2-7, so the J call may be wrong. The CDR3 runs 15 residues. Germline V gene data show CDR1 as SEHNR and CDR2 as FQNEAQ (reference sequence).

This clone was observed a few times. This chain joins TRBV28 and TRBJ2-1, with TRBD1 matching 8 bases. V lost 6 bases and J lost 6; bases outside the gene matches: 13. This CDR3 spans 16 amino acids. Germline CDR1 is MDHEN and CDR2 is SYDVKM. As DNA, the CDR3 is TGTGCCAGCAGCAACCGGACAGGGAGAGGCGGCAATGAGCAGTTCTTC. This encodes CASSNRTGRGGNEQFF.

The V call is TRBV18, the J call TRBJ1-3; 7 bases map to TRBD1. Trimming cost V 6 bases and J 1 base; bases outside gene matches: 6. The CDR3 loop spans 15 amino acids. Per the germline V gene, CDR1 is KGHSH and CDR2 is LQKENI. CDR3 residues: CASSRGMLSGNTIYF. The CDR3 nucleotides read TGTGCCAGCTCCAGGGGGATGCTGTCTGGAAACACCATATATTTT.

The chain links TRBV7-9 to TRBJ2-5; a weak D match, TRBD2 (6 bases). The J call may be in error: the DNA end matches TRBJ2-7 better. The CDR3 length is 16 residues. The V gene's germline CDR1 is SEHNR and CDR2 FQNEAQ (reference sequence). The CDR3 loop is CASSSPRASASYEQYF. The CDR3 DNA is TGTGCCAGCAGCTCGCCACGGGCTAGCGCATCCTACGAGCAGTACTTC.

V usage is TRBV9 and J usage is TRBJ2-1; TRBD1 agrees at 7 bases. The germline CDR1 and CDR2 sequences are SGDLS and YYNGEE. The CDR3 consists of 19 residues. The V gene end was trimmed by 3 bases and the J gene end by 1 base; junction bases not matched to a gene: 16. This CDR3 is CASSERGGIAGWSYNEQFF. The CDR3 DNA is TGTGCCAGCAGCGAGAGAGGGGGCATAGCCGGGTGGTCCTACAATGAGCAGTTCTTC.

This clone was seen just once. The V gene is TRBV19, the J gene TRBJ1-5; TRBD1 matches 9 bases. Trimming cost V 3 bases and J 4 bases; bases outside gene matches: 19. The CDR3 totals 20 residues. CDR1 is LNHDA and CDR2 is SQIVND in the germline V gene (reference sequence). The CDR3 nucleotides read TGTGCCAGTAGTATCTTCTTTTGGGTGGGACAGGGATCTGGGAATCAGCCCCAGCATTTT. It specifies CASSIFFWVGQGSGNQPQHF.

CDR3 nucleotides: TGCGCCAGCAGCTTAGGGGCAGTTTCTTTCTCTGGGGCCAACGTCCTGACTTTC. Amino acid sequence: CASSLGAVSFSGANVLTF. V is TRBV5-1 and J is TRBJ2-6; possible D gene TRBD1, 5 bases. The CDR3 contains 18 residues. Germline V gene data show CDR1 as SGHRS and CDR2 as YFSETQ. Trimming took 2 bases from V and 0 from J, leaving 15 bases between them.

The V call is TRBV27, the J call TRBJ2-6; 7 bases fit TRBD2. Germline CDR1 and CDR2: MNHEY and SMNVEV (reference sequence). The V and J ends lost 3 bases and 0 bases, in that order; junction bases with no gene match: 8. This CDR3 comprises 18 residues. CDR3 residues: CASSLFSGGGSGANVLTF. In DNA form, the CDR3 reads TGTGCCAGCAGTTTGTTTTCGGGGGGAGGCTCTGGGGCCAACGTCCTGACTTTC.

About this clone: The junction departs from the called germline gene at one end, perhaps through a read error. The chain is built from TRBV7-7 and TRBJ2-2, with D unclear. The CDR3 has 13 residues. The germline gives CDR1 SSHAT, CDR2 FNYEAQ (reference sequence). CDR3 residues: CASSLRDTGELFF. In DNA, the CDR3 is TGTGCTAGCAGCTTACGGGACACCGGGGAGCTGTTTTTT. The entire variable domain, with the rest obtained from reference TRBV7-7 and TRBJ2-2, is as follows: GAGVSQSPRYKVTKRGQDVTLRCDPISSHATLYWYQQALGQGPEFLTYFNYEAQPDKSGLPSDRFSAERPEGSISTLTIQRTEQRDSAMYRCASSLRDTGELFFGEGSRLTVL.

This clone was counted once. The J gene is TRBJ2-7, the V gene TRBV6-1; D might be TRBD2 (5 bases). The CDR3 contains 15 residues. V lost 0 bases and J 0 bases, leaving 9 bases between the germline ends. Per the germline V gene, CDR1 is MNHNS and CDR2 is SASEGT. Here the CDR3 reads CASSEAGALSYEQYF. CDR3 nucleotides: TGTGCCAGCAGTGAAGCGGGAGCCCTCTCCTACGAGCAGTACTTC.

The chain employs TRBV6-5 and TRBJ2-2; D uncertain. Trimming took off 6 bases at V and 3 bases at J, with 14 bases between the two ends. Looked up from germline, CDR1 is MNHEY and CDR2 is SVGAGI. CDR3 size: 15 residues. Here the CDR3 reads CASRLGLSHTGELFF. The CDR3 DNA follows: TGTGCCAGCAGATTGGGCCTCTCCCACACCGGGGAGCTGTTTTTT.